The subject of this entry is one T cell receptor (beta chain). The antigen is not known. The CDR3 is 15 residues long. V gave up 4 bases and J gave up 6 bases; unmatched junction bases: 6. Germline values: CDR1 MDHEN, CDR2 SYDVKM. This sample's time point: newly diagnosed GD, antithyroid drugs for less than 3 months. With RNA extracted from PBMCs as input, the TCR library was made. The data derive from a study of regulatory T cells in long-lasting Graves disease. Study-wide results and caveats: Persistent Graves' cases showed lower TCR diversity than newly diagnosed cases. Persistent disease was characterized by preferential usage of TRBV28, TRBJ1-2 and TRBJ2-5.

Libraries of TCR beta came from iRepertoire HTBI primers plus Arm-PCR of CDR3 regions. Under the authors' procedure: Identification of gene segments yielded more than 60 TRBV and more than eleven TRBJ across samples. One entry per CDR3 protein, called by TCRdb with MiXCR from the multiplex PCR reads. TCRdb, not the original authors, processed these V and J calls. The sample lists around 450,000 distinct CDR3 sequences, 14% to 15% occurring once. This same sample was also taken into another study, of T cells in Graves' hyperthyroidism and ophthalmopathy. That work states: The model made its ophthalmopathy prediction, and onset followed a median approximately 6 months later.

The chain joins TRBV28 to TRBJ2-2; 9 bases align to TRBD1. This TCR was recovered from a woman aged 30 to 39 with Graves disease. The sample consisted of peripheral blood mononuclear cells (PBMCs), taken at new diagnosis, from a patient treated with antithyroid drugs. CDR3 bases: TGTGCCAGCAGTTCCCTTGGGACAGGGTCCGGGGAGCTGTTTTTT. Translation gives CASSSLGTGSGELFF. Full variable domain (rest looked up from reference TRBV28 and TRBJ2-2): DVKVTQSSRYLVKRTGEKVFLECVQDMDHENMFWYRQDPGLGLRLIYFSYDVKMKEKGDIPEGYSVSREKKERFSLILESASTNQTSMYLCASSSLGTGSGELFFGEGSRLTVL.